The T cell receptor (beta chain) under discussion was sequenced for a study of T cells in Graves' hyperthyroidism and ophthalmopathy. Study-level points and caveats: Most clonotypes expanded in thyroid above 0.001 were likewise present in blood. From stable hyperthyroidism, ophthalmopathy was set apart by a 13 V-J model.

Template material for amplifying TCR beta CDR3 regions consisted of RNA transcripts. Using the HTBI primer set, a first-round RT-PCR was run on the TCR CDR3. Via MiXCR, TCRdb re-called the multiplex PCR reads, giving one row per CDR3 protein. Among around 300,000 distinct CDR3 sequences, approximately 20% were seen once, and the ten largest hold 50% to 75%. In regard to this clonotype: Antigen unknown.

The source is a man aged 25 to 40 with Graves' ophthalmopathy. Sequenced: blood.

The CDR3 spells CASSVEWGVTGELFF. As DNA, the CDR3 is TGTGCCAGCAGCGTAGAGTGGGGCGTAACCGGGGAGCTGTTTTTT. The chain uses TRBV9 and TRBJ2-2, with a possible D match to TRBD1 (5 bases). The V and J ends lost 0 bases and 5 bases respectively, with 11 bases between them. This CDR3 has 15 amino acids. Germline V gene data show CDR1 as SGDLS and CDR2 as YYNGEE.